A selection of T cell receptor beta chains follows, all from one sample in a study of OX40 agonist ivuxolimab in advanced cancers. Clones were sequenced by immunoSEQ multiplex PCR, and TCRdb holds only the in-frame ones, with some missing. The table records 40,000 to 65,000 clones, roughly 88% of them present only once. Here the sequenced sample was CD4+ or CD8+ T cells sorted from blood, taken in a trial of the OX40 agonist ivuxolimab. These TCRs come from an adult with an advanced solid tumor such as melanoma, head and neck, liver or kidney cancer. CDR3s include the opening cysteine and the closing phenylalanine or tryptophan. A D gene is named only where the DNA matches it firmly.

d_call v_call cdr3_aa
TRBD1 TRBV28 CASTPGQVSYEQYF
. TRBV7-6 CASSPAGAGDEQFF
. TRBV7-2 CASSSQGPTDTQYF
. TRBV2 CARGAGETQYF
TRBD1 TRBV27 CASSLSGQVEKLFF
. TRBV9 CASSPSGGFNEQFF
TRBD2 TRBV18 CASSPGLGVDTQYF
. TRBV5-1 CASSSQGGDYGYTF
. TRBV19 CASKKGTNYGYTF
. TRBV5-1 CASFTGQRTDTQYF
. TRBV7-9 CASSLVLGGNEQFF
TRBD1 TRBV29-1 CSVRLTGVNEQFF
. TRBV5-1 CASSLGTDPEAFF
TRBD2 TRBV5-1 CASSFSGTNTGELFF
TRBD1 TRBV28 CASRKAGGEEKLFF
TRBD2 TRBV11-2 CASSFWGEGSDEQYF
. TRBV30 CAWSVGETQYF
. TRBV5-1 CASSKGDGLGETQYF
TRBD1 TRBV5-1 CASSLGDSQGQFF
. TRBV28 CASSLDGLGYTF
. TRBV5-8 CASSLGGWDTEAFF
TRBD2 TRBV19 CASSIRTSGKLAKNIQYF
TRBD1 TRBV5-6 CASSRLGQNYGYTF
TRBD2 TRBV28 CAAERVAGGGEQFF
. TRBV11-2 CASVPWGGAPGELFF
. TRBV11-2 CASSPTQTLNSPLHF
. TRBV6-5 CASSYSPGSTIYF
TRBD1 TRBV19 CASSRWTGGAVGGANVLTF
. TRBV27 CASGSVQVKEAKLFF
TRBD1 TRBV15 CATSRSGTGMGNQPQHF
. TRBV5-1 CASSPGLLGGELFF
. TRBV2 CASSQEGQGNTGELFF
TRBD2 TRBV25-1 CASSELLAGGFGFNEQFF
TRBD1 TRBV11-2 CASRARDRGNGYTF
TRBD2 TRBV7-9 CASRRGLADNTGELFF
TRBD1 TRBV6-5 CASRQSRTGGQAQHF
. TRBV11-3 CASSLAPKRDRSNQPQHF